This TCR beta chain originates from a study of OX40 agonist ivuxolimab in advanced cancers. This table comes from immunoSEQ multiplex PCR, and its TCRdb copy is limited to in-frame clones, with some not included. The sample yields under 150,000 clones, just over 90% seen once. This TCR was sampled from an adult with an advanced solid tumor such as melanoma, head and neck, liver or kidney cancer. The input for sequencing was CD4+ or CD8+ T cells sorted from blood, taken in a trial of the OX40 agonist ivuxolimab.

This CDR3 reads CASSSQGATDTQYF. CDR3 sequence (DNA): TGTGCCAGCAGCTCACAGGGGGCGACAGATACGCAGTATTTT. The chain has TRBV5-4 and TRBJ2-3; 9 nucleotides align to TRBD1. Looked up from germline, CDR1 is SGHNT and CDR2 is YYREEE (reference sequence). Trimming cost V 3 bases and J 3 bases; bases outside gene matches: 2. The CDR3 has 14 residues.